The text below deals with one T cell receptor (beta chain). Its specificity is not known. This specimen belongs to a study of beta chain features in type 1 diabetes. Study at large: Age, gender and cell yields were similar between patients and healthy donors. Broader study findings: A moderate, significant TCRB CDR3 shortening appeared in type 1 diabetes across four CD4+ subsets.

Expressed TCRB transcripts were sequenced because the isolated RNA had all been reverse transcribed beforehand. Produced via immunoSEQ multiplex PCR; TCRdb's table is partial and in-frame only. The repertoire has tens of thousands of clones, approximately 70% of them found once; the top ten carry approximately 2.3%. The sequenced sample consisted of Tregs from blood. This clonotype was sampled from a woman aged 18-35 years with type 1 diabetes.

The CDR3 is CASRPEGQEGEKLFF. CDR3 nucleotides: TGTGCCAGCAGACCAGAGGGACAGGAGGGTGAAAAACTGTTTTTT. The chain couples TRBV28 to TRBJ1-4, with TRBD1 matching 8 bases. Germline V lookup: CDR1 MDHEN, CDR2 SYDVKM. Trimming at V came to 6 bases and at J to 7 bases, leaving 10 bases not matched to a gene. The CDR3 runs 15 residues.